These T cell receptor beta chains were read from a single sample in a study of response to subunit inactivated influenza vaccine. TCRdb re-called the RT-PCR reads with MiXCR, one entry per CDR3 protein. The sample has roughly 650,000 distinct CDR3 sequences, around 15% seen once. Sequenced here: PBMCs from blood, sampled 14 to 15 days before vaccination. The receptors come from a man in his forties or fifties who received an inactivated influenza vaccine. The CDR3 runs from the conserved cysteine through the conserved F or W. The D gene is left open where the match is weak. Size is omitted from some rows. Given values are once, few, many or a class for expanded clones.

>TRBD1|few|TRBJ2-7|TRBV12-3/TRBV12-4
CASSRDRGTFYEQYF
TGTGCCAGCAGTCGGGACAGGGGAACTTTCTACGAGCAGTACTTC
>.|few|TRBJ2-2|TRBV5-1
CASSLRRDAGELFF
TGCGCCAGCAGCTTGCGCAGGGACGCCGGGGAGCTGTTTTTT
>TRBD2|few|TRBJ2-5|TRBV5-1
CASSSLAGRQETQYF
TGCGCCAGCAGCTCGCTAGCGGGGAGACAAGAGACCCAGTACTTC
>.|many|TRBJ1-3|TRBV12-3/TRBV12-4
CASSLGRQVSGNTIYF
TGTGCCAGCAGTTTAGGCAGACAAGTTTCTGGAAACACCATATATTTT
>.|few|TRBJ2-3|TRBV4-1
CASSQVAASTDTQYF
TGCGCCAGCAGCCAAGTCGCGGCTAGCACAGATACGCAGTATTTT
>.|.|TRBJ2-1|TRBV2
CASMPRGGLPEQFF
TGTGCCAGCATGCCAAGGGGGGGGTTACCTGAGCAGTTCTTC
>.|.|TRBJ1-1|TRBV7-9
CASSSVWGDTEAFF
TGTGCCAGCAGCTCAGTCTGGGGGGACACTGAAGCTTTCTTT
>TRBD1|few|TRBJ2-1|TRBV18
CASSPGTGRQFF
TGTGCCAGCTCACCCGGGACAGGGCGGCAGTTCTTC
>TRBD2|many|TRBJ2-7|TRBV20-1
CSARLAGASYEQYF
TGCAGTGCTAGACTAGCGGGAGCCTCCTACGAGCAGTACTTC
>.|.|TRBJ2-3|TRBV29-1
CSVDRFYTDTQYF
TGCAGCGTTGACAGGTTCTACACAGATACGCAGTATTTT
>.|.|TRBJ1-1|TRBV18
CASSPQGRTTEAFF
TGTGCCAGCTCACCACAGGGTCGGACCACTGAAGCTTTCTTT
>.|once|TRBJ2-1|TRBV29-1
CSVDGRQGSYNEQFF
TGCAGCGTTGATGGGCGGCAAGGCTCCTACAATGAGCAGTTCTTC
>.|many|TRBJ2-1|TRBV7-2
CASSPGVEQFF
TGTGCCAGCAGCCCTGGGGTTGAGCAGTTCTTC
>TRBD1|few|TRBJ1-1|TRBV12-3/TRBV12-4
CASSSEGAGMNTEAFF
TGTGCCAGCAGTTCGGAGGGGGCCGGGATGAACACTGAAGCTTTCTTT
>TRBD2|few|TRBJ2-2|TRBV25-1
CASSGEGLGELFF
TGTGCCAGCAGTGGGGAGGGACTCGGGGAGCTGTTTTTT
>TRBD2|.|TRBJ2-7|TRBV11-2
CASSSIAGKAYEQYF
TGTGCCAGCAGCTCGATAGCGGGAAAGGCCTACGAGCAGTACTTC
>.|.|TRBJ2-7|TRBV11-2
CASSLVKGLKGEQYF
TGTGCCAGCAGCTTAGTAAAGGGCCTTAAGGGCGAGCAGTACTTC
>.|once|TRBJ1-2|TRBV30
CAWSTGTSYGYTF
TGTGCCTGGAGCACCGGGACGAGCTATGGCTACACCTTC
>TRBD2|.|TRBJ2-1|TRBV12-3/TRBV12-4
CASSRREGGEQFF
TGTGCCAGCAGCCGGCGGGAGGGTGGTGAGCAGTTCTTC
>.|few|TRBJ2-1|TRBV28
CASSLPPSAGPHNEQFF
TGTGCCAGCAGTTTACCCCCATCCGCAGGGCCCCACAATGAGCAGTTCTTC
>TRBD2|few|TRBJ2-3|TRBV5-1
CASSFSGRASDTQYF
TGCGCCAGCAGCTTTAGCGGGAGGGCCTCAGATACGCAGTATTTT
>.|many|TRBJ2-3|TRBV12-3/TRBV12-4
CASSSTAETQYF
TGTGCCAGCAGTTCCACAGCGGAGACGCAGTATTTT
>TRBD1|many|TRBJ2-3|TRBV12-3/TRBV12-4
CASSRTGQGTDTQYF
TGTGCCAGCAGCCGAACGGGACAGGGGACAGATACGCAGTATTTT
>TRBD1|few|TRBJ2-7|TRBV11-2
CASSLRQGPLEQYF
TGTGCCAGCAGCTTAAGACAGGGGCCCCTCGAGCAGTACTTC
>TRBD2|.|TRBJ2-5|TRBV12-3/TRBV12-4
CASRDSGRAGQTQYF
TGTGCCAGCAGGGATAGCGGGAGGGCCGGGCAGACCCAGTACTTC
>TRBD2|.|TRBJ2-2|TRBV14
CASSQVSGRSAGELFF
TGTGCCAGCAGCCAAGTTAGCGGGAGGAGCGCCGGGGAGCTGTTTTTT
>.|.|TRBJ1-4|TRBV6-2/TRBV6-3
CASSQEGRGEKLFF
TGTGCCAGCAGCCAGGAGGGGCGAGGAGAAAAACTGTTTTTT
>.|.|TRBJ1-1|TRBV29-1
CSVVLGLGTEAFF
TGCAGCGTTGTTTTGGGTTTAGGCACTGAAGCTTTCTTT
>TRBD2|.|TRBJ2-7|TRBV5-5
CASSFLAGSPYEQYF
TGTGCCAGCAGCTTCCTAGCGGGCTCCCCCTACGAGCAGTACTTC
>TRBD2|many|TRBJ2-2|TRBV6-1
CALMREVRNTGELFF
TGTGCCCTTATGCGGGAGGTGCGGAACACCGGGGAGCTGTTTTTT
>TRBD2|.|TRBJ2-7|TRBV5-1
CASSLELAGASAEQYF
TGCGCCAGCAGCTTGGAACTAGCGGGGGCCTCGGCGGAGCAGTACTTC
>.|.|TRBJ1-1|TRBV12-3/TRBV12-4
CASSFLTEAFF
TGTGCCAGCAGTTTCCTAACTGAAGCTTTCTTT
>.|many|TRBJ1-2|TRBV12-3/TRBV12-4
CASRPDSFNYGYTF
TGTGCCAGCAGACCTGACAGTTTTAACTATGGCTACACCTTC
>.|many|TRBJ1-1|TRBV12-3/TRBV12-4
CASSLATSLEAFF
TGTGCCAGCAGTTTAGCCACCAGCCTTGAAGCTTTCTTT
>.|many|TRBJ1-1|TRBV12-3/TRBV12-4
CASSHGTPTEAFF
TGTGCCAGCAGTCACGGGACCCCCACTGAAGCTTTCTTT
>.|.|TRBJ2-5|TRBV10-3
CAISERTGHETQYF
TGTGCCATCAGTGAGCGAACAGGGCACGAGACCCAGTACTTC
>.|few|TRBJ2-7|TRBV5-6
CASSLQLYEQYF
TGTGCCAGCAGCTTACAACTCTACGAGCAGTACTTC